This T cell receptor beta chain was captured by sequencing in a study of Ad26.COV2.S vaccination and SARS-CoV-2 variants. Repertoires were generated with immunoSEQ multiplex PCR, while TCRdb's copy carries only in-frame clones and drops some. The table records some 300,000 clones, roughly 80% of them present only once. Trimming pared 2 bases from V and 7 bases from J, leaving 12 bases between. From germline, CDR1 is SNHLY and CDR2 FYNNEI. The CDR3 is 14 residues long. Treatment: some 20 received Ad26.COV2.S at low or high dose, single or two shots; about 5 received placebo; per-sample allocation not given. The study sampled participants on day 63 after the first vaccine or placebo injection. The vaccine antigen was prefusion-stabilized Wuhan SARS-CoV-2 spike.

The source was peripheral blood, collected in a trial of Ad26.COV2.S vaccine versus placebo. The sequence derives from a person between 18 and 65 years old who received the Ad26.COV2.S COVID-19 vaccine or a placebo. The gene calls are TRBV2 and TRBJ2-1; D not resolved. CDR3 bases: TGTGCCAGCAGTGAACCGAGAGAAGGAAATGAGCAGTTCTTC. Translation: CASSEPREGNEQFF.